One T cell receptor beta chain is described in this entry. The antigen is unknown. TCRdb fed the RACE reads into MiXCR, producing one record per CDR3 protein. The repertoire includes about 37,000 distinct CDR3 sequences, 5.5% to 7.5% of them detected once, and roughly 9.2% sits in the top ten. Time point given: patch test 1, 2 weeks after DPC sensitization. Sample treatment: therapeutic diphenylcyclopropenone sensitization with weekly scalp DPC. From whole blood left unfractionated, total RNA was extracted. Patch tests were applied only after blood draws. The data were taken from a study of human T cells and chemical hapten exposure. Study-wide results and caveats: No shift was seen in TCRs above 1 in 1000 frequency with DPC sensitization.

This receptor was identified in a woman in her twenties or thirties with alopecia areata. Some clones in this sample may be carry-over from other donors' samples. The sample in question was whole blood, obtained in connection with sensitization to the hapten diphenylcyclopropenone (DPC).

The CDR3: CASGLAGTYEQYF. The CDR3 coding sequence is TGTGCCAGCGGACTAGCGGGGACCTACGAGCAGTACTTC. The gene calls are TRBV12-3 or TRBV12-4 and TRBJ2-7; 12 bases agree with TRBD2. The V gene end was trimmed by 8 bases and the J gene end by 2 bases; junction bases not matched to a gene: 1. The CDR3 has 13 residues.